This is a list of T cell receptor beta chains from one sample in a study. TCRdb re-analysed the reads in MiXCR, keeping a single row per CDR3 protein. The data contain 7,100 or so distinct CDR3 sequences, roughly 32% of them singletons. Sequencing was performed on blood. All receptors come from a human donor. The CDR3 runs from the conserved cysteine through the conserved F or W. The D gene is left open where the match is weak. Where a row states a size, it is once, few, many or the class of an expanded clone; other rows omit it.

j_call,v_call,clone_size,d_call,cdr3_nt,cdr3_aa
TRBJ1-1,TRBV7-3,medium-sized,NA,TGTGCCAGCAGCGCAGCTTATGGAGTTGAAGCTTTCTTT,CASSAAYGVEAFF
TRBJ1-6,TRBV28,many,NA,TGTGCCAGCAGTATTATCTTCAGGGGCGCGGGTTCACCCCTCCACTTT,CASSIIFRGAGSPLHF
TRBJ2-1,TRBV6-2/TRBV6-3,medium-sized,NA,TGTGCCAGCAGCACGTTGATTGAGCAGTTCTTC,CASSTLIEQFF
TRBJ1-1,TRBV29-1,NA,TRBD1,TGCAGCGTACCGGGGACAGGAACTGAAGCTTTCTTT,CSVPGTGTEAFF
TRBJ2-3,TRBV29-1,NA,NA,TGCAGCGTTGTTCGACAGCCCCGAGCCACAGATACGCAGTATTTT,CSVVRQPRATDTQYF
TRBJ1-2,TRBV29-1,medium-sized,NA,TGCAGCGCCGGGGGCCTAGGCTACACCTTC,CSAGGLGYTF
TRBJ2-7,TRBV12-3/TRBV12-4,NA,NA,TGTGCCAGCAGTTTAGCTAACAGGAACTACGAGCAGTACTTC,CASSLANRNYEQYF
TRBJ1-2,TRBV20-1,NA,NA,TGCAGTGCTAGAGGCAGCTATGGCTACACCTTC,CSARGSYGYTF
TRBJ1-5,TRBV20-1,NA,NA,TGCAGTGCTCTGAGGGGGAAAGAGCCCCAGCATTTT,CSALRGKEPQHF
TRBJ1-5,TRBV7-3,many,NA,TGTGCCAGCAGCCAAGACAGTAGCAATCAGCCCCAGCATTTT,CASSQDSSNQPQHF
TRBJ2-5,TRBV7-3,many,NA,TGTGCCAGCAGTTCCGGCCAACAAGAGACCCAGTACTTC,CASSSGQQETQYF
TRBJ2-1,TRBV25-1,NA,NA,TGTGCCAGCAGTTCGATAAGCGGGCCGCCATGGAGGGTGAATGAGCAGTTCTTC,CASSSISGPPWRVNEQFF
TRBJ2-1,TRBV29-1,NA,NA,TGCAGCGTTGAAGATGGGGAGCAGTTCTTC,CSVEDGEQFF
TRBJ2-2,TRBV7-3,medium-sized,NA,TGTGCCAGCAGCCTGAGATACACCGGGGAGCTGTTTTTT,CASSLRYTGELFF
TRBJ2-7,TRBV14,many,NA,TGTGCCAGCGCGAGGACCGATCGGGGGATTCTCTCCTACGAGCAGTACTTC,CASARTDRGILSYEQYF
TRBJ2-1,TRBV30,medium-sized,NA,TGTGCTTGTCGGTGGGATAGCTCCTACAATGAGCAGTTCTTC,CACRWDSSYNEQFF
TRBJ2-7,TRBV30,medium-sized,NA,TGTGCCTGGAGTCGCGGGAACTACGAGCAGTACTTC,CAWSRGNYEQYF
TRBJ1-1,TRBV30,medium-sized,NA,TGTGCCTTTACAGTCGGGGGTGGAAAAACTGAAGCTTTCTTT,CAFTVGGGKTEAFF
TRBJ2-4,TRBV21-1,medium-sized,NA,TGTGCCAGCACCCAAGGACGGGACAGGGATAACATTCAGTACTTC,CASTQGRDRDNIQYF
TRBJ2-1,TRBV7-2,many,TRBD2,TGTGCCAGCAGCTTAGATCTAGCGGTGTTACGGTTCTTC,CASSLDLAVLRFF
TRBJ1-2,TRBV18,many,NA,TGTGCCAGCTCACCAGTCCCCTCAGGGGCCTATGGCTACACCTTC,CASSPVPSGAYGYTF
TRBJ2-7,TRBV20-1,NA,NA,TGCAGTGCTAGATTCGGCTACGAGCAGTACTTC,CSARFGYEQYF
TRBJ2-1,TRBV29-1,NA,NA,TGCAGCGTTGTTGAGCCAAGGGGAGGAAACAATGAGCAGTTCTTC,CSVVEPRGGNNEQFF
TRBJ1-1,TRBV20-1,medium-sized,NA,TGCAGTGCCCCGGAGGGTGGTGACACTGAAGCTTTCTTT,CSAPEGGDTEAFF
TRBJ1-1,TRBV20-1,NA,NA,TGCAGTGCTAGAGATGACCTTTTCTTT,CSARDDLFF
TRBJ2-1,TRBV4-2,NA,NA,TGTGCCAGCGGCCGCCATGGAGGGAGTGAGCAGTTCTTC,CASGRHGGSEQFF
TRBJ2-2,TRBV6-1,medium-sized,NA,TGTGCCGGCTCCGCCCAGGACCACACCGGGGAGCTGTTTTTT,CAGSAQDHTGELFF
TRBJ1-2,TRBV6-4,few,NA,TGTGCCAGCAGTGACTCGCCGGGCGGAGCTTATGGCTACACCTTC,CASSDSPGGAYGYTF
TRBJ2-1,TRBV12-3/TRBV12-4,few,NA,TGTGCCAGCAGTTTAGGCAGGGAGCAGTTCTTC,CASSLGREQFF
TRBJ2-2,TRBV5-1,NA,NA,TGCGCCAGCAGCGTGGACAGGGAGCTGTTTTTT,CASSVDRELFF
TRBJ2-7,TRBV5-1,NA,TRBD1,TGCGCCAGCAGCCGGGACAGTCTCTACGAGCAGTACTTC,CASSRDSLYEQYF
TRBJ2-1,TRBV29-1,NA,NA,TGCAGCGTGCGAGGGGGGGCGGCCAATGAGCAGTTCTTC,CSVRGGAANEQFF
TRBJ1-2,TRBV29-1,medium-sized,NA,TGCAGCGTTGAATTCACCATTAGGGGGGGCTACACCTTC,CSVEFTIRGGYTF
TRBJ1-6,TRBV29-1,medium-sized,NA,TGCAGCGTTGAAGATCGCCTGGGGTCACCCCTCCACTTT,CSVEDRLGSPLHF
TRBJ2-1,TRBV28,NA,TRBD1,TGTGCCAGCAGTCTTGGACAGGGGGCCAGTGAGCAGTTCTTC,CASSLGQGASEQFF
TRBJ2-1,TRBV29-1,medium-sized,TRBD2,TGCAGCGTTGAAGATTGGGAGGGGAGAACCTACAATGAGCAGTTCTTC,CSVEDWEGRTYNEQFF